This entry lists 31 T cell receptor beta chains sequenced from one sample in a study of T-cell memory formation after mild COVID-19. One entry per CDR3 protein results from TCRdb running MiXCR on the 5' RACE reads. The top ten clones hold approximately 8.8% of a sample with some 2,500 distinct CDR3 sequences, about two thirds of them seen once. Input material: PBMCs or a T cell subset sorted from them (not recorded which). The receptors shown here come from an adult who had mild COVID-19 (a few samples of this study predate the infection). Cell type and time point are not known.

V and J are TRBV7-2 and TRBJ1-2, with D possibly being TRBD1 (5 bases). The CDR3 consists of 15 residues. CDR1 is SGHTA and CDR2 is FQGNSA in the germline V gene. V gave up 5 bases and J gave up 4 bases, with 17 bases separating them. The CDR3 protein is CASSLRDPRGYGYTF. In DNA form, the CDR3 reads TGTGCCAGCAGCCTCCGGGACCCAAGGGGCTATGGCTACACCTTC. The full variable domain, its missing parts supplied by reference TRBV7-2 and TRBJ1-2, is GAGVSQSPSNKVTEKGKDVELRCDPISGHTALYWYRQSLGQGLEFLIYFQGNSAPDKSGLPSDRFSAERTGGSVSTLTIQRTQQEDSAVYLCASSLRDPRGYGYTFGSGTRLTVV.

CDR3 residues: CASSSPVGVPAQYF. The DNA for the CDR3 is TGTGCCAGCAGTAGCCCCGTCGGGGTCCCAGCCCAGTACTTC. This chain uses TRBV6-5 with TRBJ2-5; TRBD2 is a possible D gene (5 bases). The V gene's germline CDR1 is MNHEY and CDR2 SVGAGI. The CDR3 totals 14 residues. V lost 5 bases and J 9 bases, leaving 19 bases between the germline ends.

The chain links TRBV12-3 or TRBV12-4 to TRBJ2-5; D is possibly TRBD1 or TRBD2 (5 bases each). The CDR3 sequence is 15 residues long. The V gene lost 5 bases and the J gene lost 5 bases, with 18 bases spanning the gap. The CDR3 DNA is TGTGCCAGCAGTCTTCCCCCCCGGGGCCGCGAGACCCAGTACTTC. Protein sequence: CASSLPPRGRETQYF.

The chain recombines TRBV12-3 or TRBV12-4 with TRBJ1-2; the D is unclear. The CDR3 covers 13 residues. The germline V and J ends were trimmed by 6 bases and 2 bases, with 10 bases remaining between them. CDR3 region: CASRSDGNYGYTF. The CDR3 DNA reads TGTGCCAGCAGATCGGACGGGAACTATGGCTACACCTTC.

This clonotype is large by share. This sequence joins TRBV19 and TRBJ2-1; possible D gene TRBD2, 5 bases. Trimming shortened V by 3 bases and J by 0 bases, and 27 bases separated the two germline ends. CDR3 length: 21 residues. Per the germline V gene, CDR1 is LNHDA and CDR2 is SQIVND (reference sequence). As DNA, the CDR3 is TGTGCCAGTAGTATCTACCCCGGGGTAGCAGACGTGCTGAGCTCCTACAATGAGCAGTTCTTC. The encoded protein is CASSIYPGVADVLSSYNEQFF.

Sample share makes this clonotype medium-sized. The gene calls are TRBV24-1 and TRBJ1-2; D is perhaps TRBD1 (5 bases). Germline assignment: CDR1 KGHDR and CDR2 SFDVKD. V lost 4 bases and J 8 bases, leaving 13 bases between the germline ends. CDR3 size: 13 residues. Written as DNA, the CDR3 is TGTGCCACCAGTGAACAAGACAGACGAGGCTACACCTTC. It encodes CATSEQDRRGYTF.

The chain has TRBV10-3 and TRBJ2-5; D uncertain. Germline assignment: CDR1 ENHRY and CDR2 SYGVKD. V shed 2 bases and J shed 2 bases, with 9 bases lying between them. There are 14 residues in the CDR3. CDR3 sequence (DNA): TGTGCCATCAGTGAGGGATGGGGACAAGAGACCCAGTACTTC. Amino acids: CAISEGWGQETQYF.

The chain carries TRBV7-2 and TRBJ1-1; D perhaps matches TRBD1 (5 bases). There are 14 residues in the CDR3. Trimming stripped 5 bases from V and 4 bases from J, with 14 bases between. In germline, CDR1 is SGHTA, CDR2 FQGNSA. CDR3 DNA sequence: TGTGCCAGCAGCCCCTGGGTCGGGGGCACTGAAGCTTTCTTT. It translates to CASSPWVGGTEAFF.

This chain links TRBV7-9 with TRBJ1-1; D ambiguous. Per germline, CDR1 SEHNR and CDR2 FQNEAQ (reference sequence). The ends were cut back, 7 bases at V and 3 bases at J, with 15 bases in the middle. This CDR3 has 14 amino acids. CDR3 in DNA: TGTGCCAGCACACTCGCGGGCCAGTACACTGAAGCTTTCTTT. The encoded protein is CASTLAGQYTEAFF.

This clonotype is termed large. This chain's CDR3 is CAIGTRQSSYEQYF. CDR3 bases: TGTGCCATAGGGACGCGTCAAAGCTCCTACGAGCAGTACTTC. The rearrangement uses TRBV10-3 and TRBJ2-7, with D tentatively TRBD1 or TRBD2 (5 bases each). Germline V gene data show CDR1 as ENHRY and CDR2 as SYGVKD. The CDR3 consists of 14 residues. V dropped 9 bases and J dropped 0 bases, with 15 bases sitting between them.

The chain couples TRBV4-1 to TRBJ2-7; weak D call: TRBD1 (7 bases). Germline values: CDR1 MGHRA, CDR2 YSYEKL. Trimming left V 4 bases short and J 0 bases short, with 13 bases between. The CDR3 runs to 15 residues. The DNA for the CDR3 is TGCGCCAGCAGCCTCAGGGGGGAAAGCTCCTACGAGCAGTACTTC. It encodes CASSLRGESSYEQYF.

The rearrangement links TRBV6-6 to TRBJ2-3; weak D call: TRBD2 (6 bases). The CDR3 is 13 residues long. Trimming took off 4 bases at V and 1 base at J, with 6 bases between the two ends. Per germline, CDR1 MNHNY and CDR2 SVGAGI (reference sequence). The CDR3 spells CASSWGGTDTQYF. The CDR3 DNA sequence: TGTGCCAGCAGTTGGGGGGGCACAGATACGCAGTATTTT.

The chain recombines TRBV12-3 or TRBV12-4 with TRBJ2-3; D gene ambiguous. Trimming stripped 2 bases from V and 7 bases from J, with 7 bases between. The CDR3 is made up of 12 amino acids. In DNA form, the CDR3 reads TGTGCCAGCAGTTTATCCGCTAATACGCAGTATTTT. Protein product: CASSLSANTQYF.

The genes are TRBV4-1 and TRBJ2-1; tentatively, D is TRBD2 (6 bases). CDR1 and CDR2 from the germline V gene are MGHRA and YSYEKL. The CDR3 consists of 17 residues. V was trimmed by 4 bases and J by 4 bases, leaving 20 bases between them. CDR3 DNA sequence: TGCGCCAGCAGCCTCAGAGGTTGGTGGGGGGAGTACAATGAGCAGTTCTTC. This translates into CASSLRGWWGEYNEQFF.

This clonotype is classed as large. The chain has TRBV7-6 and TRBJ1-2, with 8 positions matching TRBD1. V lost 5 bases and J lost 3; bases outside the gene matches: 8. The CDR3 spans 15 residues. CDR1 and CDR2 (germline): SGHVS, FNYEAQ. CDR3 protein: CASSPRPGQDYGYTF. CDR3 nucleotides: TGTGCCAGCAGCCCTCGACCGGGACAGGACTATGGCTACACCTTC.

The chain employs TRBV24-1 and TRBJ2-1; D might be TRBD1 (6 bases). The CDR3 consists of 16 residues. The V end was cut by 4 bases, the J end by 4 bases, with 16 bases between. CDR1 is KGHDR and CDR2 is SFDVKD in the germline V gene. The CDR3 region is CATSDTGTRTYNEQFF. The CDR3 DNA sequence: TGTGCCACCAGTGACACCGGGACACGAACTTACAATGAGCAGTTCTTC.

The V gene is TRBV7-6, the J gene TRBJ2-3; possibly TRBD2 for D (5 bases). Germline V gene lookup returns CDR1 SGHVS and CDR2 FNYEAQ. The CDR3 contains 12 residues. Deletions cut 10 bases from V and 1 base from J, with 9 bases between. The CDR3 here is CATMEGTDTQYF. CDR3 nucleotide sequence: TGTGCCACCATGGAGGGCACAGATACGCAGTATTTT.

The chain joins TRBV20-1 to TRBJ2-2; D is undetermined. Germline loops: CDR1 DFQATT, CDR2 SNEGSKA (reference sequence). The V gene lost 2 bases and the J gene lost 5 bases, with 12 bases spanning the gap. The CDR3 has 14 residues. CDR3: CSARTTLGTGELFF. CDR3 coding DNA: TGCAGTGCTAGAACTACGCTAGGGACCGGGGAGCTGTTTTTT.

The chain couples TRBV7-9 to TRBJ1-2, with D hard to call. Trimming cost V 3 bases and J 6 bases, with 14 bases left between them. From germline, CDR1 is SEHNR and CDR2 FQNEAQ (reference sequence). The CDR3 is 14 residues long. The CDR3 coding sequence is TGTGCCAGCAGCTTCTCCGGCCCGATGAATGGCTACACCTTC. It yields the protein CASSFSGPMNGYTF. Full variable domain (rest looked up from reference TRBV7-9 and TRBJ1-2): DTGVSQNPRHKITKRGQNVTFRCDPISEHNRLYWYRQTLGQGPEFLTYFQNEAQLEKSRLLSDRFSAERPKGSFSTLEIQRTEQGDSAMYLCASSFSGPMNGYTFGSGTRLTVV.

Within the sample, this clonotype is medium-sized. V gene TRBV6-5 combines with J gene TRBJ1-1; D gene uncertain. V lost 0 bases and J 1 base, leaving 15 bases between the germline ends. CDR3 size: 17 residues. Germline V gene data show CDR1 as MNHEY and CDR2 as SVGAGI. CDR3 coding DNA: TGTGCCAGCAGTTACTCTCATGGGGTGAGATCGAACACTGAAGCTTTCTTT. Residues: CASSYSHGVRSNTEAFF.

The chain carries TRBV29-1 and TRBJ1-2; D remains unclear. This CDR3 region has 11 residues. The germline gives CDR1 SQVTM, CDR2 ANQGSEA. V was trimmed by 7 bases and J by 6 bases, leaving 12 bases between them. The CDR3 is CSENSGDGYTF. In DNA form, the CDR3 reads TGCAGCGAGAACAGTGGGGATGGCTACACCTTC.

V gene TRBV30 combines with J gene TRBJ2-7; D gene uncertain. Looked up from germline, CDR1 is GTSNPN and CDR2 is SVGIG (reference sequence). This CDR3 has 11 residues. The ends were cut back, 2 bases at V and 5 bases at J, with 7 bases in the middle. This chain's CDR3 is CAWSQDHEQYF. CDR3 DNA sequence: TGTGCCTGGAGTCAGGACCACGAGCAGTACTTC.

The chain uses TRBV10-3 and TRBJ1-3; D is ambiguous. The CDR3 contains 14 residues. Germline-derived CDR1 and CDR2 are ENHRY and SYGVKD. V was shortened by 2 bases and J by 4 bases, with 9 bases between the two germline ends. In nucleotides, the CDR3 is TGTGCCATCAGTGAGATGAGGAGCGGAAACACCATATATTTT. This translates into CAISEMRSGNTIYF.

Within the sample, this clonotype is large. The genes are TRBV7-6 and TRBJ2-7; perhaps TRBD2 as D (6 bases). CDR1 and CDR2 (germline): SGHVS, FNYEAQ. The CDR3 is 16 residues long. With 1 base removed from V and 3 bases from J, the gap between germline ends came to 16 bases. CDR3 amino acids: CASSLGDRLAFYEQYF. Here the CDR3 DNA reads TGTGCCAGCAGCTTAGGGGACCGGCTAGCGTTCTACGAGCAGTACTTC.

The J gene is TRBJ2-1, the V gene TRBV25-1, with D possibly being TRBD2 (5 bases). Germline V lookup: CDR1 MGHDK, CDR2 SYGVNS. Trimming removed 10 bases at V and 4 bases at J, with 26 bases between. The CDR3 contains 17 residues. CDR3 sequence (DNA): TGTGCCACCTCCCCCCCGTGGGCCGGGAAGAGATACAATGAGCAGTTCTTC. This sequence encodes CATSPPWAGKRYNEQFF.

V is TRBV5-1 and J is TRBJ2-1, with D maybe TRBD1 (5 bases). Germline V gene sequence: CDR1 SGHRS, CDR2 YFSETQ. V was trimmed by 5 bases and J by 4 bases, leaving 13 bases between them. CDR3 length: 14 amino acids. The CDR3 region is CASSFYSGYNEQFF. CDR3 in DNA: TGCGCCAGCAGTTTCTACTCAGGGTACAATGAGCAGTTCTTC.

This chain joins TRBV20-1 and TRBJ2-7, with 7 bases that match TRBD1. CDR1 and CDR2 from the germline V gene are DFQATT and SNEGSKA (reference sequence). V dropped 2 bases and J dropped 3; count of bases not matched to a gene: 4. The CDR3 runs to 13 residues. The CDR3 DNA reads TGCAGTGCTAGACGACAGGGCCGCTACGAGCAGTACTTC. This sequence encodes CSARRQGRYEQYF.

In its sample, this clonotype ranks as medium-sized. The chain recombines TRBV28 with TRBJ1-2; D unclear. Trimming took 3 bases from V and 0 from J, leaving 5 bases between them. CDR3 length equals 13 residues. Germline V gives CDR1 MDHEN, CDR2 SYDVKM. CDR3 amino acids: CASSFGANYGYTF. The CDR3 bases are TGTGCCAGCAGTTTTGGGGCTAACTATGGCTACACCTTC.

Relative to its sample, this clonotype is large. The genes are TRBV30 and TRBJ1-4; D remains unclear. There are 16 residues in the CDR3. Between the trimmed V and J ends, which lost 0 bases and 8 bases, there was a span of 19 bases. Germline values: CDR1 GTSNPN, CDR2 SVGIG (reference sequence). CDR3 protein: CAWSVPMDLSGEKLFF. CDR3 coding DNA: TGTGCCTGGAGTGTACCCATGGATCTTTCGGGCGAAAAACTGTTTTTT.

This clonotype was observed a few times. The CDR3 loop reads CASSPGTGGYNEQFF. CDR3 bases: TGTGCCAGCAGTCCCGGGACAGGGGGCTACAATGAGCAGTTCTTC. J is TRBJ2-1 and V is TRBV7-3; 11 nucleotides agree with TRBD1. The CDR3 extends over 15 amino acids. Germline assignment: CDR1 SGHTA and CDR2 FQGTGA. V lost 6 bases, J lost 3 bases, and 4 bases stayed unmatched.

The chain combines TRBV7-2 with TRBJ1-1; D gene uncertain. CDR1 SGHTA and CDR2 FQGNSA come from the germline V gene. This CDR3 is 14 amino acids long. The V gene lost 5 bases and the J gene lost 3 bases, with 13 bases spanning the gap. The CDR3 protein is CASSLTAADTEAFF. CDR3 nucleotides: TGTGCCAGCAGCCTCACGGCGGCGGACACTGAAGCTTTCTTT.